One sample yielded the 17 T cell receptor beta chains listed below, sequenced in a study of T cell clonality in common variable immunodeficiency. Sequencing was performed with immunoSEQ multiplex PCR; in TCRdb, only in-frame clones are kept and a portion is missing. This repertoire lists approximately 81,000 clones without singletons; about 0.8% sits in the top ten. The source material was peripheral blood mononuclear cells. The receptor source for this set is a person aged 18 to 75 in good health.

This clone was detected ten times or more. The read halts 3 residues ahead of the CDR3 end, with the missing end drawn from the germline J gene. Other nucleotide sequences in the sample specify the same CDR3. J is TRBJ2-7 and V is TRBV19, with a tentative D call TRBD2 (5 bases). The CDR3 is 14 residues long. CDR1 and CDR2 (germline): LNHDA, SQIVND (reference sequence). V was cut by 2 bases and J by 2 bases, with 10 bases left in between. CDR3: CASSILAGTYEQYF. CDR3 DNA, as far as it was read: TGTGCCAGTAGTATACTAGCTGGAACCTACGAG.

This clone was seen repeatedly, ten times or more. Read sequence stops 3 residues before the CDR3 end, and the germline J gene provides the missing end. The chain carries TRBV7-2 and TRBJ2-2; the D gene is possibly TRBD1 (5 bases). The CDR3 extends over 15 amino acids. Trimming left V 1 base short and J 7 bases short, with 13 bases between. From germline, CDR1 is SGHTA and CDR2 FQGNSA. The CDR3 reads CASSLVRVSHGELFF. The CDR3 bases that were read are TGTGCCAGCAGCTTAGTCAGGGTTTCTCACGGGGAG.

This clone came up many times. The CDR3 end lies 3 residues beyond the end of the read and is filled in from the germline J gene. The J gene is TRBJ2-7, the V gene TRBV5-5; D is unresolved. V shed 5 bases and J shed 3 bases, with 12 bases lying between them. Germline V lookup: CDR1 SGHKS, CDR2 YYEKEE (reference sequence). This CDR3 region has 13 residues. CDR3 sequence: CASSFGRGYEQYF. CDR3 DNA, as far as it was read: TGTGCCAGCAGTTTTGGCAGAGGCTACGAG.

This clone was seen repeatedly, ten times or more. The CDR3 extends 3 residues past the end of the read, so its final part is completed from the germline J gene. V gene TRBV7-2 combines with J gene TRBJ2-7; no clear D gene. Trimming cost V 5 bases and J 1 base, with 12 bases left between them. The CDR3 consists of 14 residues. Germline CDR1 reads SGHTA; CDR2 reads FQGNSA. The part of the CDR3 DNA that was read is TGTGCCAGCAGCGTACTCCCAATTTCCTACGAG. Translating gives CASSVLPISYE. The whole CDR3 protein reads CASSVLPISYEQYF. The full variable domain, completed using reference TRBV7-2 and TRBJ2-7, is GAGVSQSPSNKVTEKGKDVELRCDPISGHTALYWYRQSLGQGLEFLIYFQGNSAPDKSGLPSDRFSAERTGGSVSTLTIQRTQQEDSAVYLCASSVLPISYEQYFGPGTRLTVT.

There are many counts of this clone. The DNA ends 3 residues before the CDR3 does, and the rest of the CDR3 is filled in from the germline J gene. The genes are TRBV11-2 and TRBJ2-7, with a tentative D call TRBD2 (6 bases). Trimming pared 5 bases from V and 2 bases from J, leaving 16 bases between. The germline V gene has CDR1 SGHAT and CDR2 FQNNGV. This CDR3 contains 15 residues. The CDR3 is CASSRTSLNTYEQYF. The sequenced CDR3 bases are TGTGCCAGCAGCAGAACTAGCCTAAATACCTACGAG. Based on the CDR3 plus reference TRBV11-2 and TRBJ2-7, the full variable domain is EAGVAQSPRYKIIEKRQSVAFWCNPISGHATLYWYQQILGQGPKLLIQFQNNGVVDDSQLPKDRFSAERLKGVDSTLKIQPAKLEDSAVYLCASSRTSLNTYEQYFGPGTRLTVT.

Ten or more counts support this clone. Read coverage stops 3 residues before the CDR3 terminus; the germline J gene supplies the remainder. The chain has TRBV18 and TRBJ2-2, with 12 bases matching TRBD2. Germline V gives CDR1 KGHSH, CDR2 LQKENI. After removal of 0 bases from V and 5 bases from J, the junction contained 13 bases not matched to a gene. CDR3 length: 20 residues. This CDR3 is CASSPPATSGRPYKTGELFF. Incomplete CDR3 DNA: TGTGCCAGCTCACCACCTGCGACTAGCGGGAGACCCTACAAGACCGGGGAG.

At least ten counts were recorded for this clone. The observed sequence ends 3 residues before the CDR3 terminus, with the missing tail filled in from the germline J gene. The chain has TRBV7-8 and TRBJ1-1; D perhaps matches TRBD1 (5 bases). V was clipped by 5 bases and J by 1 base, with 14 bases between them. The CDR3 loop spans 15 amino acids. Germline assignment: CDR1 SGHVS and CDR2 FQNEAQ. The sequenced part of the CDR3 DNA is TGTGCCAGCAGCCATTGGGGCGGGGAGAACACTGAA. Protein sequence: CASSHWGGENTE. The whole CDR3 sequence reads CASSHWGGENTEAFF. The complete variable domain, with remaining parts taken from reference TRBV7-8 and TRBJ1-1, reads GAGVSQSPRYKVAKRGQDVALRCDPISGHVSLFWYQQALGQGPEFLTYFQNEAQLDKSGLPSDRFFAERPEGSVSTLKIQRTQQEDSAVYLCASSHWGGENTEAFFGQGTRLTVV.

At least ten counts were recorded for this clone. The junction shows a germline mismatch at one end, possibly a read error. Read sequence stops 3 residues before the CDR3 end, and the germline J gene provides the missing end. V is TRBV5-4 and J is TRBJ2-1; 9 bases line up with TRBD1. CDR1 is SGHNT, CDR2 YYREEE, per germline (reference sequence). The CDR3 loop spans 14 amino acids. CDR3 amino acids: CASTLDRGSNEQFF. The covered CDR3 bases are TGTGCCAGCACCTTGGACAGGGGTAGCAATGAG.

This clone was seen at least ten times. The sequenced part of the CDR3 DNA is TGCAGTGCCGAGCGAAGATCAAGGGAGACC. It codes for CSAERRSRET. The CDR3, in full, reads CSAERRSRETQYF. The chain uses TRBV20-1 and TRBJ2-5; D uncertain. The read falls 3 residues short of the CDR3 end, and the missing part is taken from the germline J gene. The germline V gene encodes CDR1 DFQATT and CDR2 SNEGSKA (reference sequence). This CDR3 contains 13 residues. V was cut by 6 bases and J by 5 bases, with 16 bases left in between.

With regard to this clone: The read ends 3 residues shy of where the CDR3 ends; the end is completed using the germline J gene. The rearrangement links TRBV7-8 to TRBJ1-5, with D hard to call. The CDR3 runs 14 residues. Trimming left V 1 base short and J 0 bases short, with 4 bases between. Germline CDR1 SGHVS, CDR2 FQNEAQ. CDR3 in amino acids: CASSLGDSNQPQHF. The covered CDR3 bases are TGTGCCAGCAGCTTAGGCGATAGCAATCAGCCC.

This clone was seen repeatedly, ten times or more. The CDR3 extends 3 residues past the end of the read, so its final part is completed from the germline J gene. This sequence joins TRBV19 and TRBJ2-5, with 10 bases identical to TRBD2. V lost 5 bases, J lost 5 bases, and 11 bases stayed unmatched. CDR3 length: 16 residues. CDR1 LNHDA and CDR2 SQIVND come from the germline V gene (reference sequence). CDR3 DNA (partial): TGTGCCAGTAGTCGGCCAGCGGGGGGGGGCCGGGAGACC. Its translation is CASSRPAGGGRET. In full, the CDR3 reads CASSRPAGGGRETQYF.

The table lists this clone with many counts. From the germline J gene comes the end of the CDR3, since the read stops 3 residues before it. The V gene is TRBV6-2 or TRBV6-3, the J gene TRBJ2-1; 13 nucleotides line up with TRBD2. There are 15 residues in the CDR3. V dropped 6 bases and J dropped 8; count of bases not matched to a gene: 7. Germline assignment: CDR1 MNHEY and CDR2 SVGEGT. This CDR3 is CASRRTSGSEYEQFF. The sequenced CDR3 bases are TGTGCCAGCAGGAGGACTAGCGGGAGCGAGTATGAG.

This clone was seen ten or more times. The read finishes 3 residues shy of the CDR3 end, and the germline J gene is used to complete it. The chain uses TRBV7-9 and TRBJ2-5; 10 positions match TRBD2. The CDR3 extends over 15 amino acids. Germline V gives CDR1 SEHNR, CDR2 FQNEAQ (reference sequence). The V and J ends lost 8 bases and 0 bases, in that order; junction bases with no gene match: 6. Incomplete CDR3 DNA: TGTGCCAGCCTTCGAGCGGGGGGGAACCAAGAGACC. This sequence encodes CASLRAGGNQET. In full, the CDR3 is CASLRAGGNQETQYF.

This clone was counted at least ten times. The CDR3 DNA, read in part, is TGCGCCAGCCGCCCATCTAGCGGGAACGGGGAG. Its translation: CASRPSSGNGE. The full CDR3 protein is CASRPSSGNGELFF. V and J are TRBV5-1 and TRBJ2-2; 9 bases match TRBD2. With the read ending 3 residues before the CDR3 end, the germline J gene is used to fill in that end. From germline, CDR1 is SGHRS and CDR2 YFSETQ. The CDR3 runs to 14 residues. The V segment lost 7 bases and the J segment 7 bases; nucleotides outside the gene matches: 8.

This clone was counted ten times or more. Read sequence stops 3 residues before the CDR3 end, and the germline J gene provides the missing end. The rearrangement links TRBV19 to TRBJ2-3; TRBD2 matches 11 bases. This CDR3 contains 19 residues. CDR1 is LNHDA, CDR2 SQIVND, per germline (reference sequence). Incomplete CDR3 DNA: TGTGTGCGGGGGCGAACTAGCGGGAGAGTTGGGGGTGGGGCAGATACG. Its translation is CVRGRTSGRVGGGADT. From start to end, the CDR3 is CVRGRTSGRVGGGADTQYF.

This clone was counted ten times or more. The CDR3 end is not reached by the read, which stops 3 residues before it; the germline J gene fills it in. V usage is TRBV30 and J usage is TRBJ1-5; the match to TRBD1 covers 8 bases. Trimming took 0 bases from V and 5 from J; bases not matched to a gene: 6. Germline V CDR1 and CDR2: GTSNPN, SVGIG (reference sequence). This CDR3 region has 15 residues. CDR3 residues: CAWSVNQGAYQPQHF. The sequenced CDR3 bases are TGTGCCTGGAGTGTAAACCAGGGGGCGTATCAGCCC.

This clone was observed at least ten times. The observed sequence ends 3 residues before the CDR3 terminus, with the missing tail filled in from the germline J gene. The chain links TRBV5-6 to TRBJ2-4; unclear D gene. The CDR3 runs 11 residues. Trimming stripped 4 bases from V and 8 bases from J, with 7 bases between. Germline assignment: CDR1 SGHDT and CDR2 YYEEEE. The chain's CDR3 is CASSRGDIQYF. The sequenced CDR3 bases are TGTGCCAGCAGCCGCGGCGACATT.